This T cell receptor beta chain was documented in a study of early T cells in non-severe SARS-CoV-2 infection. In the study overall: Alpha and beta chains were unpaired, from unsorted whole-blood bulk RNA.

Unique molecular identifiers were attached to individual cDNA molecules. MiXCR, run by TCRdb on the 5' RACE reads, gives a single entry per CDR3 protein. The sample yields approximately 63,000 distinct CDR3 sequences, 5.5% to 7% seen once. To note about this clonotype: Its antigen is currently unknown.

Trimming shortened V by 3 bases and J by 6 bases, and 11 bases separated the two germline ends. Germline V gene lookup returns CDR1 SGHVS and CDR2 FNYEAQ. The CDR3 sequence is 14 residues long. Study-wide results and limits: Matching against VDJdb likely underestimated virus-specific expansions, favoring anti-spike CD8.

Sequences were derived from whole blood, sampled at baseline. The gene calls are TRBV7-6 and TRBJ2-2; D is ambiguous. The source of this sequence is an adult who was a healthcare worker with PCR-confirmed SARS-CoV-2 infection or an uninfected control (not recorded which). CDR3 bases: TGTGCCAGCAGCTTCGGTCTAGAGGCCGGGGAGCTGTTTTTT. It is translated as CASSFGLEAGELFF. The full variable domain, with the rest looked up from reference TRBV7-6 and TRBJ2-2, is GAGVSQSPRYKVTKRGQDVALRCDPISGHVSLYWYRQALGQGPEFLTYFNYEAQQDKSGLPNDRFSAERPEGSISTLTIQRTEQRDSAMYRCASSFGLEAGELFFGEGSRLTVL.